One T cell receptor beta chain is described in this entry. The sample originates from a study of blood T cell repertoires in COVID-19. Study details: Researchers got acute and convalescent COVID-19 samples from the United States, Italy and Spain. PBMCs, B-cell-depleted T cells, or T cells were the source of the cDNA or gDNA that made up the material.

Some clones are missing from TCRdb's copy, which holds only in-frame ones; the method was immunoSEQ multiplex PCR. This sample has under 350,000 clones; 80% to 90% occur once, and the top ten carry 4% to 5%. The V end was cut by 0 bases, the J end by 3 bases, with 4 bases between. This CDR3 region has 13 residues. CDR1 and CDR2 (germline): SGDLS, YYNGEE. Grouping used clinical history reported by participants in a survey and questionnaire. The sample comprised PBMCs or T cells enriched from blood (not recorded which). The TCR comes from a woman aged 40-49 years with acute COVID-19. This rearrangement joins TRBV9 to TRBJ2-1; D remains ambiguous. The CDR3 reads CASSVAGYNEQFF. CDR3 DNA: TGTGCCAGCAGCGTAGCCGGCTACAATGAGCAGTTCTTC.